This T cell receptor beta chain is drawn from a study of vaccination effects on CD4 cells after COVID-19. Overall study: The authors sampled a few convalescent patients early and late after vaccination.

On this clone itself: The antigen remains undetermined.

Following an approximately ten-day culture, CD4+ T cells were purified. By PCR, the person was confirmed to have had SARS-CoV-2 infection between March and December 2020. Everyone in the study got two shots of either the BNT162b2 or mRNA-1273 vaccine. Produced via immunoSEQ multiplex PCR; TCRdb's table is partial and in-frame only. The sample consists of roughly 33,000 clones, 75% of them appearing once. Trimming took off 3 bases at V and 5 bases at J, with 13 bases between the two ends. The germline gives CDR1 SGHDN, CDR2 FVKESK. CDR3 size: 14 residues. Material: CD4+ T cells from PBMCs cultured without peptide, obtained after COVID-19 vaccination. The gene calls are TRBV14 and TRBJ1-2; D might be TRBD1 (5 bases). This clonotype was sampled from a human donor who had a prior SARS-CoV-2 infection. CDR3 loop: CASSQGLGTYGYTF. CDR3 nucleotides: TGTGCCAGCAGCCAGGGCCTAGGGACGTATGGCTACACCTTC.